The 26 T cell receptor beta chains listed next were all sequenced from one sample in a study of technical replicates of blood from a few donors. Libraries were prepared by immunoSEQ multiplex PCR; TCRdb keeps only in-frame clonotypes and omits some of them. The sample has about 85,000 clones, roughly 94% seen once. Sample: T cells isolated from PBMCs. Receptors originate from a human donor in good health.

There are a few counts of this clone. The gene calls are TRBV2 and TRBJ1-2; D gene ambiguous. The germline gives CDR1 SNHLY, CDR2 FYNNEI. With 4 bases removed from V and 0 bases from J, the gap between germline ends came to 9 bases. The CDR3 has 14 residues. The CDR3 region is CASSGREANYGYTF. CDR3 DNA: TGTGCCAGCAGTGGTAGAGAAGCTAACTATGGCTACACCTTC.

The CDR3: CASSQISRAPYEQYF. The CDR3 nucleotides are TGCGCCAGCAGCCAGATTTCGAGAGCCCCCTACGAGCAGTACTTC. The chain is built from TRBV4-1 and TRBJ2-7; D is ambiguous. The germline V gene has CDR1 MGHRA and CDR2 YSYEKL. The CDR3 spans 15 residues. Trimming removed 3 bases at V and 2 bases at J, with 14 bases between.

This clone was seen more than once but under ten times. The gene calls are TRBV4-1 and TRBJ1-1; TRBD1 is a possible D gene (5 bases). This CDR3 is built from 14 residues. The V end was cut by 3 bases, the J end by 0 bases, with 8 bases between. The germline V gene encodes CDR1 MGHRA and CDR2 YSYEKL. Here the CDR3 reads CASSQGEVNTEAFF. The CDR3 DNA is TGCGCCAGCAGCCAGGGGGAGGTGAACACTGAAGCTTTCTTT.

This rearrangement joins TRBV30 to TRBJ1-2; D perhaps matches TRBD1 (5 bases). V lost 4 bases to trimming and J lost 1 base, with 10 bases between them. This CDR3 has 13 residues. CDR1 is GTSNPN, CDR2 SVGIG, per germline (reference sequence). CDR3 DNA: TGTGCCTGGACCGTGGGGGGTAACTATGGCTACACCTTC. Amino acids: CAWTVGGNYGYTF.

This clone was counted between two and nine times. This chain connects TRBV7-9 to TRBJ1-2, with 7 bases matching TRBD1. J lost 8 bases, V lost 4 bases, and 13 bases had no gene match. Per the germline V gene, CDR1 is SEHNR and CDR2 is FQNEAQ (reference sequence). The CDR3 totals 15 residues. The CDR3 DNA reads as TGTGCCAGCAGCTCCGCGGGACAGCTGTCTGGGGGCTACACCTTC. Amino acids: CASSSAGQLSGGYTF.

Only one count was recorded for this clone. The rearrangement links TRBV6-1 to TRBJ1-1; D gene ambiguous. This CDR3 comprises 15 residues. V lost 3 bases and J 0 bases, leaving 11 bases between the germline ends. Germline V gene sequence: CDR1 MNHNS, CDR2 SASEGT. CDR3 in amino acids: CASSDRGFMNTEAFF. The DNA of the CDR3 is TGTGCCAGCAGTGACCGGGGTTTTATGAACACTGAAGCTTTCTTT.

The sample holds one count of this clone. This rearrangement joins TRBV4-1 to TRBJ1-1, with 9 bases lining up with TRBD1. In germline, CDR1 is MGHRA, CDR2 YSYEKL. This CDR3 region has 16 residues. V was pared by 0 bases and J by 7 bases, with 9 bases of the junction left unmatched. CDR3 residues: CASSQDGAGTGLEAFF. The CDR3 DNA reads as TGCGCCAGCAGCCAAGATGGGGCCGGGACAGGGCTTGAAGCTTTCTTT.

The gene calls are TRBV28 and TRBJ1-1; D perhaps matches TRBD1 (6 bases). Germline CDR1 and CDR2: MDHEN and SYDVKM. The CDR3 is 15 residues long. Trimming removed 3 bases at V and 6 bases at J, with 17 bases between. The CDR3 DNA reads TGTGCCAGCAGTTTTATCAACAGGGCGGCACCTGAAGCTTTCTTT. It yields the protein CASSFINRAAPEAFF.

The genes are TRBV5-6 and TRBJ1-2, with 7 bases aligning to TRBD1. With V trimmed by 4 bases and J by 0 bases, 6 bases remained unmatched. CDR3 length: 15 amino acids. Germline values: CDR1 SGHDT, CDR2 YYEEEE. This CDR3 reads CASSPRDRANYGYTF. The CDR3 nucleotides are TGTGCCAGCAGCCCCCGGGACAGAGCTAACTATGGCTACACCTTC.

The V and J genes are TRBV6-5 and TRBJ1-5, with D possibly matching TRBD1 (5 bases). The CDR3 sequence is 13 residues long. CDR1 is MNHEY, CDR2 SVGAGI, per germline. Trimming stripped 6 bases from V and 7 bases from J, with 13 bases between. For the CDR3, the DNA is TGTGCCAGCAGCCTCAGGGAAAACCAGCCCCAGCATTTT. This codes for CASSLRENQPQHF.

The chain combines TRBV6-1 with TRBJ2-7; D is perhaps TRBD1 (5 bases). This CDR3 has 14 amino acids. Germline CDR1 is MNHNS and CDR2 is SASEGT. The V gene lost 1 base and the J gene lost 9 bases, with 16 bases spanning the gap. CDR3 sequence (DNA): TGTGCCAGCAGTGAAGTGCAGGGTAACAAAGTGCAGTACTTC. Protein sequence: CASSEVQGNKVQYF.

The chain couples TRBV5-1 to TRBJ2-7, with D perhaps TRBD2 (6 bases). Trimming cost V 4 bases and J 1 base, with 12 bases left between them. The germline V gene encodes CDR1 SGHRS and CDR2 YFSETQ. This CDR3 region has 14 residues. In DNA, the CDR3 is TGCGCCAGCAGCACCTCCGGGGGTTCCTACGAGCAGTACTTC. This codes for CASSTSGGSYEQYF.

The J gene is TRBJ1-5, the V gene TRBV4-1; D is unresolved. Germline V CDR1 and CDR2: MGHRA, YSYEKL. The V and J ends lost 2 bases and 1 base respectively, with 9 bases between them. This CDR3 has 15 amino acids. The chain's CDR3 is CASSQSGGSNQPQHF. The CDR3 DNA follows: TGCGCCAGCAGCCAATCAGGAGGGAGCAATCAGCCCCAGCATTTT.

The chain employs TRBV7-3 and TRBJ1-4; D possibly corresponds to TRBD1 (6 bases). Germline CDR1 is SGHTA and CDR2 is FQGTGA. The CDR3 contains 14 residues. V lost 3 bases, J lost 6 bases, and 11 bases lay in between. Here the CDR3 reads CASSFGRGDEKLFF. In DNA form, the CDR3 reads TGTGCCAGCAGCTTCGGCAGGGGCGATGAAAAACTGTTTTTT.

V usage is TRBV30 and J usage is TRBJ1-2; 12 positions agree with TRBD1. Germline V gives CDR1 GTSNPN, CDR2 SVGIG (reference sequence). The CDR3 sequence is 15 residues long. V lost 1 base to trimming and J lost 4 bases; unmatched junction nucleotides: 4. The CDR3 spells CAWSAGTGGGYGYTF. DNA of the CDR3: TGTGCCTGGAGTGCCGGGACAGGGGGCGGCTATGGCTACACCTTC.

The chain uses TRBV7-9 and TRBJ2-7, with D possibly TRBD1 on 6 matching bases. The length of the CDR3 is 15 residues. The germline V gene has CDR1 SEHNR and CDR2 FQNEAQ (reference sequence). Trimming shortened V by 5 bases and J by 2 bases, and 16 bases separated the two germline ends. CDR3 sequence: CASSRWTASTYEQYF. The CDR3 bases are TGTGCCAGCAGCAGATGGACAGCCTCAACCTACGAGCAGTACTTC.

The chain is built from TRBV5-1 and TRBJ2-5; D not certain. The CDR3 spans 14 residues. Germline V gives CDR1 SGHRS, CDR2 YFSETQ. V shed 1 base and J shed 3 bases, with 10 bases lying between them. CDR3 nucleotides: TGCGCCAGCAGCTTGTCCCACACCGAAGAGACCCAGTACTTC. It translates to CASSLSHTEETQYF.

This sequence joins TRBV5-1 and TRBJ1-1; 7 nucleotides line up with TRBD1. Per the germline V gene, CDR1 is SGHRS and CDR2 is YFSETQ. The CDR3 is 15 amino acids. The V and J ends lost 0 bases and 3 bases, in that order; junction bases with no gene match: 5. The CDR3 loop is CASSLVRTGDTEAFF. The CDR3 DNA reads as TGCGCCAGCAGCTTGGTTAGGACAGGTGACACTGAAGCTTTCTTT.

The chain has TRBV4-1 and TRBJ1-6; the D gene is possibly TRBD1 (5 bases). The CDR3 extends over 17 amino acids. Deletions cut 3 bases from V and 6 bases from J, with 18 bases between. CDR1 is MGHRA and CDR2 is YSYEKL in the germline V gene. The CDR3 is CASSQPVRGGSNSPLHF. In DNA form, the CDR3 reads TGCGCCAGCAGCCAGCCCGTCCGGGGGGGTTCTAATTCACCCCTCCACTTT.

The table lists this clone with a count of one. The V and J genes are TRBV4-1 and TRBJ2-1; TRBD2 matches at 12 bases. With 4 bases clipped from V and 2 bases from J, the junction kept 6 bases outside the gene matches. The CDR3 sequence is 17 residues long. Germline V gene lookup returns CDR1 MGHRA and CDR2 YSYEKL. The CDR3 DNA reads as TGCGCCAGCAGCCCAATGGGACTAGCGGGTACCTACAATGAGCAGTTCTTC. Residues: CASSPMGLAGTYNEQFF.

The V call is TRBV4-1, the J call TRBJ2-5, with TRBD2 as a possible D gene (6 bases). This CDR3 comprises 16 residues. Germline loops: CDR1 MGHRA, CDR2 YSYEKL. V dropped 3 bases and J dropped 3 bases, with 17 bases sitting between them. CDR3 DNA: TGCGCCAGCAGCCAGTCCCTGGGGGGAGTTGAAGAGACCCAGTACTTC. Its translation: CASSQSLGGVEETQYF.

The V gene is TRBV7-7, the J gene TRBJ1-3, with D unclear. CDR3 length equals 13 residues. Between the trimmed V and J ends, which lost 1 base and 3 bases, there was a span of 4 bases. Per the germline V gene, CDR1 is SSHAT and CDR2 is FNYEAQ (reference sequence). For the CDR3, the DNA is TGTGCCAGCAGCTTAGATTATGGAAACACCATATATTTT. Its protein is CASSLDYGNTIYF.

The chain links TRBV5-1 to TRBJ2-1; 9 nucleotides align to TRBD2. The CDR3 extends over 17 amino acids. V was pared by 1 base and J by 1 base, with 6 bases of the junction left unmatched. The germline V gene has CDR1 SGHRS and CDR2 YFSETQ. The CDR3 DNA follows: TGCGCCAGCAGCTTGACGGGCGGGGGGGGATCCTACAATGAGCAGTTCTTC. As protein: CASSLTGGGGSYNEQFF.

V gene TRBV5-4 combines with J gene TRBJ2-7; 11 bases map to TRBD1. The V and J ends lost 4 bases and 1 base, in that order; junction bases with no gene match: 16. CDR3 length: 19 amino acids. The V gene's germline CDR1 is SGHNT and CDR2 YYREEE (reference sequence). CDR3 protein: CASSPNTGTGGRRSYEQYF. DNA for the CDR3: TGTGCCAGCAGCCCGAATACCGGGACAGGGGGAAGACGGTCCTACGAGCAGTACTTC.

This clone was seen a single time. This chain links TRBV10-3 with TRBJ2-3, with 8 nucleotides matching TRBD1. Germline V lookup: CDR1 ENHRY, CDR2 SYGVKD. The CDR3 is 13 residues long. Trimming took 9 bases from V and 4 from J; bases not matched to a gene: 6. The CDR3 sequence is CAITTGEPDTQYF. The CDR3 DNA is TGTGCCATAACGACAGGGGAGCCAGATACGCAGTATTTT.

This clone occurred once. The chain has TRBV7-9 and TRBJ2-5, with a tentative D call TRBD2 (5 bases). The V gene's germline CDR1 is SEHNR and CDR2 FQNEAQ (reference sequence). The CDR3 has 15 amino acids. Trimming stripped 5 bases from V and 5 bases from J, with 18 bases between. For the CDR3, the DNA is TGTGCCAGCAGCGCCTGGATGGCTTTAGCGGAGACCCAGTACTTC. This translates into CASSAWMALAETQYF.